This T cell receptor beta chain was captured by sequencing in a study of cytomegalovirus exposure and HLA in healthy donors. Study results and caveats: In all likelihood, a cluster of highly shared sequence variants was a sequencing artifact.

The CDR3 is 14 amino acids. Germline V gene sequence: CDR1 MGHDK, CDR2 SYGVNS. V dropped 6 bases and J dropped 2; count of bases not matched to a gene: 1. This clone was picked up a small number of times. The antigen remains unidentified. 13 Jbeta primers and 60 Vbeta primers were used for the PCR. Sequencing used immunoSEQ multiplex PCR; TCRdb keeps in-frame clones, though not all of them. Among some 120,000 clones listed, around 80% were seen once. Sample: PBMCs. The chain recombines TRBV25-1 with TRBJ2-6; 7 positions agree with TRBD1. The clonotype comes from a female donor in good health and CMV-seronegative. For the CDR3, the DNA is TGTGCCAGCAGCGACAGGGCTGGGGCCAACGTCCTGACTTTC. Translating it yields CASSDRAGANVLTF.